These T cell receptor beta chains were read from a single sample in a study of blood T cell repertoires in COVID-19. The protocol was immunoSEQ multiplex PCR, while the TCRdb copy is restricted to in-frame clones and leaves out a portion. The sample lists under 60,000 clones, 79% occurring once. What was sequenced was peripheral blood. Receptor source: a man between 65 and 80 years old with acute or convalescent COVID-19. CDR3s include the opening cysteine and the closing phenylalanine or tryptophan. D genes are given only for firm matches. The size of a clone is reported for some rows only, either as once, few or many, or as a class for expanded clones.

TRBJ2-1,TRBD2,-,TRBV27,TGTGCCAGCAGTTTATCGTCACTAGCGATAGGGAATGATGAGCAGTTCTTC,CASSLSSLAIGNDEQFF
TRBJ2-2,-,-,TRBV6-2/TRBV6-3,TGTGCCAGCAGTTACGGGCTCGCCACCGGGGAGCTGTTTTTT,CASSYGLATGELFF
TRBJ1-3,TRBD1,-,TRBV19,TGTGCCAGTAGCCCGACAGGGGGTAATGGAAACACCATATATTTT,CASSPTGGNGNTIYF
TRBJ1-1,-,-,TRBV7-8,TGTGCCAGCAGTCCCGAGGCCTACACTGAAGCTTTCTTT,CASSPEAYTEAFF
TRBJ2-1,TRBD2,few,TRBV5-1,TGCGCCAGCAGCCAGGGACTAGCGGGGCACAATGAGCAGTTCTTC,CASSQGLAGHNEQFF
TRBJ2-1,-,few,TRBV28,TGTGCCAGCAGGGGCGGGGGCCAATATTACAATGAGCAGTTCTTC,CASRGGGQYYNEQFF
TRBJ2-1,TRBD2,once,TRBV11-3,TGTGCCAGCAGCCCCGGGACTAGCGGGAGGGCCCAGTTCTTC,CASSPGTSGRAQFF
TRBJ2-3,-,once,TRBV9,TGTGCCAGCAGCGTGACAACAGATACGCAGTATTTT,CASSVTTDTQYF
TRBJ1-3,TRBD1,-,TRBV2,TGTGCCAGCAGTGCACAACAGGGGGGAAACACCATATATTTT,CASSAQQGGNTIYF
TRBJ2-7,TRBD2,-,TRBV2,TGTGCCTCTAAGTTAGTACAGGCGGGAGCCTACGAGCAGTACTTC,CASKLVQAGAYEQYF
TRBJ1-5,-,-,TRBV23-1,TGCGCCAGCAGTCAAAGAGGGGGAAATCAGCCCCAGCATTTT,CASSQRGGNQPQHF
TRBJ1-1,-,-,TRBV5-5,TGTGCCAGCAGCTTGGGAGCCCTGAACACTGAAGCTTTCTTT,CASSLGALNTEAFF
TRBJ2-2,-,-,TRBV6-5,TGTGCCAGCAGTCGGGACTCCCCGAACACCGGGGAGCTGTTTTTT,CASSRDSPNTGELFF
TRBJ2-3,-,-,TRBV12-5,TGTGCTAGTTGTGGCCGAACAGATACGCAGTATTTT,CASCGRTDTQYF
TRBJ2-7,-,-,TRBV5-4,TGTGCCAGCAGCGAACGGACAGTTGACTACGAGCAGTACTTC,CASSERTVDYEQYF
TRBJ1-1,TRBD1,few,TRBV7-2,TGTGCCGTTCCTTCTACCCCGGGACAGGCCATGAACACTGAAGCTTTCTTT,CAVPSTPGQAMNTEAFF
TRBJ2-5,-,-,TRBV5-4,TGTGCCAGCAGCTTGGTGGAGGTCCAGACCCAGTACTTC,CASSLVEVQTQYF
TRBJ2-3,-,-,TRBV3-1/TRBV3-2,TGTGCCAGCAGCCGGGGGCCCGACCCCCTCACAGATACGCAGTATTTT,CASSRGPDPLTDTQYF
TRBJ2-1,TRBD2,once,TRBV15,TGTGCCACCAGCAGATTCGGGAGGGCCGGGAGCAATGAGCAGTTCTTC,CATSRFGRAGSNEQFF
TRBJ1-6,-,-,TRBV28,TGTGCCAGCAGTTTCGCGGGGGTCGAATCACCCCTCCACTTT,CASSFAGVESPLHF
TRBJ1-1,TRBD1,-,TRBV28,TGTGCCAGCAGTGGACGAGGGGGCCGGACTGAAGCTTTCTTT,CASSGRGGRTEAFF
TRBJ2-7,-,few,TRBV6-2/TRBV6-3,TGTGCCAGCAGTTACGTATTCTCAGACTTCTTCAGACGCTCCTACGAGCAGTACTTC,CASSYVFSDFFRRSYEQYF
TRBJ2-7,TRBD1,-,TRBV9,TGTGCCAGCAGCGTAGGATACGGGACAGAAGTCTACGAGCAGTACTTC,CASSVGYGTEVYEQYF
TRBJ2-3,-,few,TRBV5-6,TGTGCCAGCAGCCTCCCCCCCGGGAGAAGTACAGATACGCAGTATTTT,CASSLPPGRSTDTQYF
TRBJ2-5,TRBD2,-,TRBV5-1,TGCGCCAGCAGCTTGGTTATCGCGGGGGAAGAGACCCAGTACTTC,CASSLVIAGEETQYF
TRBJ1-1,TRBD1,-,TRBV7-8,TGTGCCAGCAGCCCACAGGGGGCGTACACTGAAGCTTTCTTT,CASSPQGAYTEAFF
TRBJ2-1,-,-,TRBV21-1,TGTGCCAGCAGCATACGGACTAGCGGGGGGATCAATGAGCAGTTCTTC,CASSIRTSGGINEQFF
TRBJ2-3,-,-,TRBV5-1,TGCGCCAGCAGCCCACTGCTCAGCGGTAGCACAGATACGCAGTATTTT,CASSPLLSGSTDTQYF
TRBJ2-4,-,-,TRBV6-5,TGTGCCAGCAGTAACGATCTGAGGGCCAAAAACATTCAGTACTTC,CASSNDLRAKNIQYF
TRBJ2-7,TRBD2,-,TRBV4-2,TGTGCCAGCAGCCAAGATAGACTAGCGGGTTCCTACGAGCAGTACTTC,CASSQDRLAGSYEQYF
TRBJ1-4,-,-,TRBV19,TGTGCCAGTAGTTCGGCCGCAACGGGTGAAAAACTGTTTTTT,CASSSAATGEKLFF
TRBJ1-5,-,-,TRBV6-5,TGTGCCAGCACTTCCAGGGGCGTGGGCAATCAGCCCCAGCATTTT,CASTSRGVGNQPQHF
TRBJ1-1,TRBD1,-,TRBV2,TGTGCCAGCAGCGCAAATTGGGACAGGGGGTCTTTCTTT,CASSANWDRGSFF
TRBJ1-4,-,-,TRBV18,TGTGCCAGCTCACCCAGTTACAGGGCAACTAATGAAAAACTGTTTTTT,CASSPSYRATNEKLFF
TRBJ2-5,-,-,TRBV9,TGTGCCAGCAGCGTAGGAAGCTTTGGCGGGGGCTACCAAGAGACCCAGTACTTC,CASSVGSFGGGYQETQYF
TRBJ2-4,-,-,TRBV30,TGTGCCTGGAGTGAAGGGACCCGGGGGATCAAAAACATTCAGTACTTC,CAWSEGTRGIKNIQYF
TRBJ1-1,-,few,TRBV29-1,TGCAGCGTTGAGGGCCGATCGAACACTGAAGCTTTCTTT,CSVEGRSNTEAFF
TRBJ2-5,-,-,TRBV27,TGTGCCAGCAGTTCGAGGCCCCGGGGAGAGACCCAGTACTTC,CASSSRPRGETQYF
TRBJ1-5,-,-,TRBV27,TGTGCCAGCAGTTTATCACCAGGGAATCAGCCCCAGCATTTT,CASSLSPGNQPQHF
TRBJ2-1,-,-,TRBV6-5,TGTGCCAGCAGCAACAGGGCGACCTACAATGAGCAGTTCTTC,CASSNRATYNEQFF
TRBJ1-4,TRBD1,few,TRBV30,TGTGCCTGGAGTCCCCGGGACAGGGGCAGATTTGCAACTAATGAAAAACTGTTTTTT,CAWSPRDRGRFATNEKLFF
TRBJ1-6,-,once,TRBV5-1,TGCGCCAGCAGCTTGGCGAGCTATAATTCACCCCTCCACTTT,CASSLASYNSPLHF
TRBJ1-4,-,-,TRBV5-8,TGTGCCAGCAGCTCTGGAGGGTCCGTGGGTCATCGGGAAAAACTGTTTTTT,CASSSGGSVGHREKLFF
TRBJ2-5,TRBD1,few,TRBV5-4,TGTGCCAGCAGCTGGGACAGTCAAGAGACCCAGTACTTC,CASSWDSQETQYF
TRBJ2-7,-,-,TRBV5-1,TGCGCCAGCAGCACCGGCACAGCGGGTGTCTCCGAGCAGTACTTC,CASSTGTAGVSEQYF
TRBJ2-7,TRBD2,-,TRBV19,TGTGCCAGTAGTATCGGGAGGGAGCAGTACTTC,CASSIGREQYF
TRBJ2-2,-,-,TRBV19,TGTGCCAGTAGTGCGAATTCGGGACTCCTGCGACGCACCGGGGAGCTGTTTTTT,CASSANSGLLRRTGELFF
TRBJ2-2,-,-,TRBV24-1,TGTGCCACCAGTTCATACACCGGGGAGCTGTTTTTT,CATSSYTGELFF
TRBJ1-2,-,-,TRBV4-1,TGCGCCAGCAGCCAAGAGGCAGGAAGGAACTATGGCTACACCTTC,CASSQEAGRNYGYTF
TRBJ1-6,-,-,TRBV5-1,TGCGCCAGCAGCGGAACCGGACAAGGAGGGTCACCCCTCCACTTT,CASSGTGQGGSPLHF
TRBJ2-5,TRBD2,-,TRBV7-3,TGTGCCAGCAGCCCGACTAGCGGGAGCCAAGAGACCCAGTACTTC,CASSPTSGSQETQYF
TRBJ1-6,-,-,TRBV3-1/TRBV3-2,TGTGCCAGCAGCCCGCAGGCTTCCTATAATTCACCCCTCCACTTT,CASSPQASYNSPLHF
TRBJ2-7,-,-,TRBV7-9,TGTGCCAGCAGCACCTGGACAGACTACGAGCAGTACTTC,CASSTWTDYEQYF
TRBJ1-2,TRBD1,-,TRBV5-1,TGCGCCAGCAGCTTTGGCGACAGGGCTTCAGATCTTGGCTACACCTTC,CASSFGDRASDLGYTF
TRBJ1-5,-,few,TRBV21-1,TGTGCCAGCAGCAAATGGTCGCAGAGCAATCAGCCCCAGCATTTT,CASSKWSQSNQPQHF
TRBJ1-2,-,-,TRBV2,TGTGCCAGCAAGGAAGGGGGATATGGCTACACCTTC,CASKEGGYGYTF
TRBJ1-5,TRBD1,-,TRBV27,TGTGCCAGCGGAAAACAGGGGTTCGGGAATCAGCCCCAGCATTTT,CASGKQGFGNQPQHF
TRBJ2-2,-,-,TRBV5-4,TGTGCCAGCAGCTTGGACGGGTCCGGGGAGCTGTTTTTT,CASSLDGSGELFF
TRBJ2-2,-,-,TRBV30,TGTGCCTTCCATGCTCCAGGGTCGATCGGGGAGCTGTTTTTT,CAFHAPGSIGELFF